This T cell receptor (beta chain) was recorded in a study of blood T cell repertoires in COVID-19. The overall study: Samples came from the United States, Italy and Spain, spanning acute and convalescent COVID-19. T cells, B-cell-depleted T cells, or PBMCs provided the cDNA or gDNA that served as material.

In the authors' workflow: Reference gene primer amplification gave estimated nucleated cell counts. Clones were sequenced by immunoSEQ multiplex PCR, and TCRdb holds only the in-frame ones, with some missing. V and J calls and clone size are as listed in that table; D and trimming were resolved from the DNA. The sample records tens of thousands of clones, roughly 80% being singletons. Sequencing used peripheral blood. The sequence came from a woman over 75 with active or convalescent COVID-19.

CDR3 nucleotides: TGCGCCAGCAGCCAAAGACGAAGCGCCTACAATGAGCAGTTCTTC. It yields the protein CASSQRRSAYNEQFF. The J gene is TRBJ2-1, the V gene TRBV4-1, with D hard to call. The CDR3 extends over 15 amino acids. CDR1 and CDR2 from the germline V gene are MGHRA and YSYEKL. Trimming removed 2 bases at V and 2 bases at J, with 10 bases between.